This T cell receptor beta chain emerged from a study of blood T cell repertoires in COVID-19. Some clones are missing from TCRdb's copy, which holds only in-frame ones; the method was immunoSEQ multiplex PCR. The sample carries around 300,000 clones, roughly 90% recorded once. The CDR3 has 13 residues. The V gene's germline CDR1 is MNHEY and CDR2 SVGAGI. V was pared by 10 bases and J by 8 bases, with 17 bases between. Sequenced input: PBMCs or T cells enriched from blood (not recorded which). The TCR sequence derives from a middle-aged woman who had recovered from COVID-19. The gene calls are TRBV6-5 and TRBJ1-4; possible D gene TRBD1, 6 bases. CDR3 coding DNA: TGTGCCACCCTAAAAAGGGGGAGCGAAAAACTGTTTTTT. This translates into CATLKRGSEKLFF.